This T cell receptor beta chain was recorded in a study of molecular identifiers for immune sequencing clone quantification. Study background: The replicate experiment used RNA from 20,000 or 100,000 naive CD8 cells. This RNA was split into five aliquots, and four of them were sequenced.

MiXCR, applied by TCRdb to the PCR reads, yields one record per CDR3 protein. The repertoire holds 40,000 to 50,000 distinct CDR3 sequences, about 19% seen once, with roughly 1% in the top ten. CDR3 length: 15 residues. Germline V gene lookup returns CDR1 SEHNR and CDR2 FQNEAQ (reference sequence). In the case of this clonotype: Germline is not matched at one junction end, which may reflect a read error.

The J gene is TRBJ2-3, the V gene TRBV7-9; 8 bases are a match to TRBD1. The receptor was derived from a human donor in good health. Some libraries in this study had Jurkat cell RNA spiked in. The sequenced material came from naive CD8+ T cells from blood, with Jurkat cell RNA spiked in. This sample's subset: FACS-sorted CD8+CD4-CCR7+CD45RA+ naive T cells. The CDR3 DNA reads as TGTGCCAGCAGCCTTAGGACAGGGCCAGTAGATACGCGGTATTTT. It encodes CASSLRTGPVDTRYF.